The clone carrying this TCR beta chain was seen more than once but under ten times. This sample is part of a study of blood T cell repertoires in COVID-19. Study summary: Sites in the United States, Italy and Spain provided acute and convalescent COVID-19 samples. Sources were T cells, B-cell-depleted T cells, or PBMCs; the material itself was cDNA or gDNA.

Per the study methods: Quantification of nucleated cells was approximated via reference gene primer amplification. The assay was immunoSEQ multiplex PCR, and TCRdb's table has in-frame clones only and misses some. V, J and clone size reflect that table, while D and trimming were determined from the DNA. Of a few hundred thousand clones in the sample, 80% to 90% are singletons; the top ten hold about 13%. CDR1 is SGHTA, CDR2 FQGNSA, per germline. The length of the CDR3 is 15 residues. V was clipped by 4 bases and J by 5 bases; unmatched bases: 8. V is TRBV7-2 and J is TRBJ2-1; the match to TRBD2 covers 7 bases. The sequence was collected from a human donor in a cohort sampled during active COVID-19. Sequenced: peripheral blood. The CDR3: CASSSQGGTNNEQFF. Written as DNA, the CDR3 is TGTGCCAGCAGCTCCCAGGGAGGGACCAACAATGAGCAGTTCTTC.